This is a list of T cell receptor beta chains from one sample in a study of control samples from healthy donors and cancer patients. TCRdb keeps only in-frame clones here, not all; method: immunoSEQ multiplex PCR. The table includes about 110,000 clones, 85% to 90% detected once. The sample consisted of PBMCs. The receptors were sampled from a woman aged 60 to 75 with lung cancer. Each CDR3 is given with its conserved first and last residue. The order of the fields is clone size, J gene, V gene, D gene, CDR3 DNA, CDR3 protein. A D gene is named only where the DNA matches it firmly. A row's size may be missing; if present it is once, few, many or a size class.

-	TRBJ1-3	TRBV6-5	-	TGTGCCAGCATGAGGGAGCTCTCTGGAAACACCATATATTTT	CASMRELSGNTIYF
few	TRBJ1-2	TRBV5-1	-	TGCGCCAGCAGCGCTGACAGGATGGGCTATGGCTACACCTTC	CASSADRMGYGYTF
-	TRBJ1-5	TRBV19	-	TGTGCCAGTAGTATAGGTGTGGGGCAGGCGTATTATCAGCCCCAGCATTTT	CASSIGVGQAYYQPQHF
-	TRBJ2-2	TRBV24-1	-	TGTGCCACCAGTGGCGGCATTACCGGGGAGCTGTTTTTT	CATSGGITGELFF
-	TRBJ2-1	TRBV30	TRBD2	TGTGCCTGGAACGGCGGGAGGGGTGAGCAGTTCTTC	CAWNGGRGEQFF
-	TRBJ2-7	TRBV6-2/TRBV6-3	-	TGTGCCAGCAGCTCAGGGGCAGGGGCCCTCTCCTACGAGCAGTACTTC	CASSSGAGALSYEQYF
few	TRBJ1-1	TRBV2	-	TGTGCCAGCACCCTGGTCCCCGACGGCTCTACTTTCTTT	CASTLVPDGSTFF
-	TRBJ2-7	TRBV19	TRBD2	TGTGCCAGTAAGGCGTTGGGCGGGAGGGCCGACGAGCAGTACTTC	CASKALGGRADEQYF
-	TRBJ1-1	TRBV6-5	-	TGTGCCAGCAGTTTAACCCCCAGGGGAATAAACACTGAAGCTTTCTTT	CASSLTPRGINTEAFF
-	TRBJ1-5	TRBV10-3	-	TGTGCCATCAGCCTCGATAGCAATCAGCCCCAGCATTTT	CAISLDSNQPQHF
-	TRBJ2-1	TRBV5-4	-	TGTGCCAGCAGCTTGGGGGCGCGGGCTACCAACAATGAGCAGTTCTTC	CASSLGARATNNEQFF
-	TRBJ2-5	TRBV6-5	-	TGTGCCAGCAGTTACTCGAAACGACAAGAGACCCAGTACTTC	CASSYSKRQETQYF
-	TRBJ1-1	TRBV6-5	-	TGTGCCAGCAGTATACAGGAGGGCACTGAAGCTTTCTTT	CASSIQEGTEAFF
-	TRBJ2-1	TRBV3-1/TRBV3-2	TRBD2	TGTGCCAGCAGCCAAGGGACAGCGGGGGGGAATGAGCAGTTCTTC	CASSQGTAGGNEQFF
once	TRBJ1-1	TRBV11-3	TRBD1	TGTGCCAGCAGCTTCGACGGACAGGCCGGGACTGAAGCTTTCTTT	CASSFDGQAGTEAFF
-	TRBJ1-2	TRBV7-8	-	TGTGCCAGCAGCTTAGTCAAAGGGGACATGGGCGGCTACACCTTC	CASSLVKGDMGGYTF
-	TRBJ2-5	TRBV7-2	-	TGTGCCAGCAGCCTGGGGGAAAGAGAGACCCAGTACTTC	CASSLGERETQYF
-	TRBJ2-5	TRBV5-4	-	TGTGCCAGCAGCCACCCTAGCGACCAAGAGACCCAGTACTTC	CASSHPSDQETQYF
-	TRBJ1-1	TRBV6-5	-	TGTGCCAGCACCCTGGTTACGGGCTACACTGAAGCTTTCTTT	CASTLVTGYTEAFF
-	TRBJ1-1	TRBV11-3	-	TGTGCCAGCAGCTTAGATGGGGCACGAGGGGGAGAAGCTTTCTTT	CASSLDGARGGEAFF
-	TRBJ1-2	TRBV7-9	-	TGTGCCAGCAGCTTATATCACACTAACTATGGCTACACCTTC	CASSLYHTNYGYTF
-	TRBJ1-4	TRBV5-1	-	TGCGCCAGCAGCTTGGCTTGGGGTACTAATGAAAAACTGTTTTTT	CASSLAWGTNEKLFF
-	TRBJ2-2	TRBV9	TRBD2	TGCGCCAGCAGCGAAAGTAGCGGGGGGGCAACCGGGGAGCTGTTTTTT	CASSESSGGATGELFF